This T cell receptor (beta chain) was recorded in a study of T cell clonotyping in hematopoietic cell transplantation. General observations from the study: No sorting was done, leaving CD4 and CD8 contributions mixed. Graft donor and pretransplant recipient Inverse Simpson Index values predicted broader posttransplant TCR diversity. Recipient TCR diversity dropped after transplant; expanded clonotypes rose from day 30 to 180. At the given depth, recipient repertoires were over 95% de novo clonotypes.

Only in-frame clones appear in the TCRdb table, and some are missing; sequencing was by immunoSEQ multiplex PCR. The sample has just over 7,500 clones, roughly nine tenths seen once; the top ten hold roughly 4.1%. A word on this clone: Its target is not known.

The sample in question was PBMCs, obtained 180 days after allogeneic stem cell transplant. The TCR sequence derives from a female patient in her fifties or sixties who had an allogeneic stem cell transplant from an unrelated donor, so the T cells may come from the graft donor. Some clones in this sample may be carry-over from other donors' samples.

The chain's CDR3 is CASSGDGTSNQPQHF. The CDR3 nucleotides read TGTGCCAGCAGTGGGGATGGGACAAGCAATCAGCCCCAGCATTTT. The V call is TRBV28, the J call TRBJ1-5, with D maybe TRBD1 (6 bases). The CDR3 has 15 amino acids. Germline CDR1 and CDR2: MDHEN and SYDVKM. Trimming removed 5 bases from V and 1 base from J, with 12 bases in between.